The 2 T cell receptor beta chains reported below all come from one sample, sequenced in a study of blood T cells in healthy people across ages. Through a sample-barcoded 5' primer and a J-beta primer mix, a second PCR was run for 7 to 11 cycles. TCRdb independently ran MiXCR on the 5' RACE reads; one entry per CDR3 protein. The repertoire holds roughly 720,000 distinct CDR3 sequences, with about 53% as singletons. Sequencing was carried out using blood. These receptors originate from an elderly man in good health.

This chain connects TRBV28 to TRBJ2-7; perhaps TRBD1 as D (6 bases). Trimming removed 8 bases from V and 1 base from J, with 18 bases in between. This CDR3 is 15 amino acids long. Germline V gene lookup returns CDR1 MDHEN and CDR2 SYDVKM. The CDR3 coding sequence is TGTGCCAGCGACAGGTCTGGCGGGCAATCCTACGAGCAGTACTTC. It yields the protein CASDRSGGQSYEQYF. The full variable domain, with the rest looked up from reference TRBV28 and TRBJ2-7, is DVKVTQSSRYLVKRTGEKVFLECVQDMDHENMFWYRQDPGLGLRLIYFSYDVKMKEKGDIPEGYSVSREKKERFSLILESASTNQTSMYLCASDRSGGQSYEQYFGPGTRLTVT.

This chain uses TRBV29-1 with TRBJ2-6; D is perhaps TRBD1 (5 bases). Trimming cost V 1 base and J 5 bases, with 9 bases left between them. The germline CDR1 and CDR2 sequences are SQVTM and ANQGSEA. The CDR3 is made up of 14 amino acids. CDR3 bases: TGCAGCGTTGAAGTGGCAGGGTGGGCCAACGTCCTGACTTTC. Protein sequence: CSVEVAGWANVLTF.